One T cell receptor beta chain is described in this entry. This clonotype was seen ten or more times. The specificity of this receptor is unknown. No quality values exist for individual bases; no much larger clone is one base distant. For repertoire sequencing, TCR beta CDR3 regions were amplified from RNA transcripts. HTBI primers and the Qiagen OneStep RT-PCR kit were used in a first-round RT-PCR, which was followed by a second-round multiplex PCR, size selection and purification. Sequencing of the libraries was carried out on an Illumina HiSeq2000 in paired-end mode with 100 bp reads. The published analysis was carried out like this. SOAPnuke was used to process the reads, removing any read that contained adapters or uncalled bases, had a mean Phred below 15, or lacked an exact match to the constant primer or identifier. COPE v1.2.5 was used to merge high-quality paired reads. Each unique nucleotide sequence was defined as a clonotype, and clonotypes were aligned to IMGT TRB V, D and J references with MiTCR v1.1. The analysis was limited to V-J combinations with a frequency above 0.0001, which together covered 98% to 99.2% of repertoires. A TCR clonal expansion and chaos score per V-J combination was defined as the ratio of F50 clonal expansion to chaos observed in the TCRdist matrix. Welch's t-statistics and random forest were used to narrow the features down to 10 to 15 V-J combinations, which were then fed into a naive Bayes classifier. Thyroid-blood repertoire similarity was quantified with the Morisita-Horn index. In TCRdb, the public reads were trimmed at Q25 with fastp and aligned with MiXCR, with productive beta chains retained. Rows matching on CDR3 protein sequence are summarized as one entry with the most common DNA and genes. What appears here as the V and J calls and clone size reflects TCRdb's work, not the paper's. Across this sample there are almost 400,000 distinct CDR3 sequences, with roughly 18% seen only once. More than 1.5% of the sample comes from the top ten.

This entry comes from a study of Graves' ophthalmopathy and Graves' hyperthyroidism (dated by TCRdb to 2016 to 2018). General notes on the study: Peripheral blood was collected at initial diagnosis, prior to any treatment. The study used signatures of the TCR beta repertoire to tell Graves' ophthalmopathy apart from Graves' hyperthyroidism and to predict which patients would progress to ophthalmopathy. In total, approximately 140 blood samples were TCR-sequenced: 40 to 45 ophthalmopathy, about 75 hyperthyroidism and approximately 17 hyperthyroidism-to-ophthalmopathy patients. To explore V-J signatures distinguishing ophthalmopathy from hyperthyroidism, a discovery set of approximately 100 patients (roughly 45 ophthalmopathy, roughly 55 stable hyperthyroidism) was enrolled. The independent validation cohort included approximately 19 hyperthyroidism patients plus 17 patients who later progressed from hyperthyroidism to ophthalmopathy. In a handful of hyperthyroidism patients, the T-cell repertoire of thyroid tissue was compared with the T-cell repertoire of blood. Following sample collection, hyperthyroidism patients were given methimazole at a starting dose of 30 mg daily, and ophthalmopathy patients were given high-dose intravenous methylprednisolone. The 100 or so discovery patients were divided at random into training and test sets in a 7:3 ratio.

Ophthalmopathy patients had moderately to severely active disease, Clinical Activity Score of at least 3, NOSPECS grade of at least 4, and disease duration under 3 months. Patients with other autoimmune diseases, uncontrolled infections, pregnancy or lactation were excluded from the study. Diagnosis was based on clinical symptoms, serum thyroxine, TRAb, thyroid ultrasound and orbital computed tomography. Ficoll-Paque density gradient centrifugation was used to isolate PBMCs from approximately 10 ml of fresh peripheral blood. Total RNA was extracted with Trizol reagent and quality-checked on an Agilent 2100 Bioanalyzer. What the research found in general, with its limitations: Most of the expanded thyroid clonotypes with a frequency above 0.001 were also detected in blood, and it was suggested that the thyroid immune response may be reflected by blood repertoires. Sample size was not statistically predetermined, and group allocation was not concealed from the investigators. Ophthalmopathy was separated from stable hyperthyroidism by the 13-signature model with about 85% sensitivity and around 81% specificity in cross-validation and with 80%/75% in the test set. In validation, the model predicted ophthalmopathy progression with about 70% sensitivity and roughly 72% specificity; fewer than 15 predicted patients were CT-confirmed with GO in a median of around 6 months.

Counted from cysteine to phenylalanine, this CDR3 has 14 amino acids. Just the 42-base CDR3 DNA is kept, in frame starting at base 1. The V end loses 10 bases and the J end loses 1 base, and a stretch of 16 bases separates them. Material for sequencing was peripheral blood. This clonotype originated in a young woman with Graves' ophthalmopathy. Donor details come from another sample of the same person, matched by shared clones. The chain joins TRBV12-3 or TRBV12-4 to TRBJ1-1; the D gene cannot be named for sure. The CDR3 corresponds to CATTLVGKNTEAFF. Read as DNA, the sequence is TGTGCCACCACTCTTGTGGGGAAGAACACTGAAGCTTTCTTT.